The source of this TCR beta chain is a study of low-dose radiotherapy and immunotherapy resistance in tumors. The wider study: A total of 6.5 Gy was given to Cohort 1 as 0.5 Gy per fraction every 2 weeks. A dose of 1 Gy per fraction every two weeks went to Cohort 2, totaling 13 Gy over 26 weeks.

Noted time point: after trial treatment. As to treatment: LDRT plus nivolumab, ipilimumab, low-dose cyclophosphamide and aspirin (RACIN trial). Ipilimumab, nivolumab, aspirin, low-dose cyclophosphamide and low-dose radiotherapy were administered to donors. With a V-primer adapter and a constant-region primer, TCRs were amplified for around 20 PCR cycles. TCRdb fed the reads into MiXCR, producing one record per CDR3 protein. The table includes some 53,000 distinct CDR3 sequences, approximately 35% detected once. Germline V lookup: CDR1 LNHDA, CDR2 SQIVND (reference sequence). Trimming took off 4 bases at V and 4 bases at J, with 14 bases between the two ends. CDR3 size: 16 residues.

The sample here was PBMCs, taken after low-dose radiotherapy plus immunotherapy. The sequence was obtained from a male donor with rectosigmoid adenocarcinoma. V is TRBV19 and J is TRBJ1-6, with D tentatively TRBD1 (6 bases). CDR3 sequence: CASSTYSDSYNSPLHF. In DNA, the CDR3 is TGTGCCAGTAGTACCTACTCGGACAGTTATAATTCACCCCTCCACTTT.